The clone carrying this TCR beta chain has a handful of counts. These data belong to a study of identical twins. cDNA carried unique molecular identifiers, and a universal primer site was added by template switching. TCRdb used MiXCR to reprocess the 5' RACE reads, holding one entry per CDR3 protein. In the table there are hundreds of thousands of distinct CDR3 sequences, approximately 13% of which are singletons. This CDR3 spans 13 amino acids. The V segment lost 5 bases and the J segment 1 base; nucleotides outside the gene matches: 4. Germline V lookup: CDR1 DFQATT, CDR2 SNEGSKA (reference sequence). Donors were all healthy Caucasians. These records were also assigned to another study, of yellow fever vaccine responses in identical twins.

The TCR sequence derives from a woman younger than 30 in good health. The sample taken for sequencing was PBMCs. The V call is TRBV20-1, the J call TRBJ2-5; 7 bases line up with TRBD1. The CDR3 loop reads CSAYRGSQETQYF. The CDR3 bases are TGCAGTGCTTACAGGGGAAGCCAAGAGACCCAGTACTTC.